This is a list of T cell receptor beta chains from one sample in a study of blood T cell repertoires in COVID-19. Here immunoSEQ multiplex PCR was the method, and the copy in TCRdb shows in-frame clones only, minus some. This sample has under 200,000 clones, with roughly 80% found just once. The sequencing sample was made of peripheral blood. The receptors were gathered from a man aged 55 to 70 with COVID-19, enrolled during active disease. The CDR3 runs from the conserved cysteine through the conserved F or W. Each record gives: D gene, V gene, J gene, clone size, CDR3 DNA, CDR3 protein. A D gene is named only where the DNA matches it firmly. Not all rows give a size; the values are once, few, many and, for expanded clones, a class.

.	TRBV6-6	TRBJ1-6	few	TGTGCCAGCAGTCCAGGGTGGGTTTCACCCCTCCACTTT	CASSPGWVSPLHF
TRBD1	TRBV7-2	TRBJ1-5	.	TGTGCCAGCAGCCAGGACAGGTCCGGCAATCAGCCCCAGCATTTT	CASSQDRSGNQPQHF
.	TRBV18	TRBJ2-6	.	TGTGCCAGCTCACAGGCACAGGGAGCAACTGGGGCCAACGTCCTGACTTTC	CASSQAQGATGANVLTF
.	TRBV30	TRBJ2-3	.	TGTGCCTGGAGTGTGGGCCAGGGATTGAATACGCAGTATTTT	CAWSVGQGLNTQYF
.	TRBV9	TRBJ2-2	.	TGTGCCAGCAGTCCCCGCCGGGACTTCACCGGGGAGCTGTTTTTT	CASSPRRDFTGELFF
.	TRBV5-1	TRBJ2-5	once	TGCGCCAGCAGCTTGGCTATAGGGGGGGCTGGGGAGACCCAGTACTTC	CASSLAIGGAGETQYF
.	TRBV5-5	TRBJ2-7	.	TGTGCCAGCAGCTTGTTTGGCGGGATCACCTACGAGCAGTACTTC	CASSLFGGITYEQYF
.	TRBV27	TRBJ1-1	.	TGTGCCAGCAGTTTGGGTAGGGGAAGTAGAACTGAAGCTTTCTTT	CASSLGRGSRTEAFF
.	TRBV5-4	TRBJ2-2	.	TGTGCCAGCAGCTACACAGGGAGAGGGGAGCTGTTTTTT	CASSYTGRGELFF
.	TRBV5-5	TRBJ1-4	.	TGTGCCAGCAGCCTGGAAGGAGTACCTAATGAAAAACTGTTTTTT	CASSLEGVPNEKLFF
.	TRBV29-1	TRBJ1-1	.	TGCAGCGCCTCCTCGTCCGTGAACACTGAAGCTTTCTTT	CSASSSVNTEAFF
.	TRBV6-1	TRBJ1-2	few	TGTGCCAGCAGTGAAGCGGTCCAGGGAGGGAGCTATGGCTACACCTTC	CASSEAVQGGSYGYTF
.	TRBV15	TRBJ2-7	.	TGTGCCACCAGCAGAGAGGGCAGATACTACGAGCAGTACTTC	CATSREGRYYEQYF
.	TRBV5-6	TRBJ1-6	.	TGTGCCAGCAGCTTGTCGCAGGGGCGGTCACCCCTCCACTTT	CASSLSQGRSPLHF
TRBD1	TRBV7-9	TRBJ2-4	.	TGTGCCAGCAGCTTAGTTTATGGGACAGTCGGTAAAAACATTCAGTACTTC	CASSLVYGTVGKNIQYF
TRBD1	TRBV3-1/TRBV3-2	TRBJ1-6	.	TGTGCCAGCAGCTTGGGGGACAGGGGAAATTCACCCCTCCACTTT	CASSLGDRGNSPLHF
.	TRBV28	TRBJ2-2	.	TGTGCCAGCAGTTTTCCCCAGGGGAGGGCCACCGGGGAGCTGTTTTTT	CASSFPQGRATGELFF
TRBD1	TRBV5-8	TRBJ2-7	once	TGTGCCAGCAGCTTGGCCTATGGGACAGGGGAAGTTTACGAGCAGTACTTC	CASSLAYGTGEVYEQYF
TRBD1	TRBV29-1	TRBJ1-1	.	TGCAGCGTTGAAAAGGGGGCGAACACTGAAGCTTTCTTT	CSVEKGANTEAFF
TRBD1	TRBV29-1	TRBJ2-7	few	TGCAGCGTTGATTTAGGGCAGGGGGCCTACGAGCAGTACTTC	CSVDLGQGAYEQYF
.	TRBV12-3/TRBV12-4	TRBJ2-5	.	TGTGCCAGCAGTCGACAGATTCAAGAGACCCAGTACTTC	CASSRQIQETQYF
.	TRBV7-2	TRBJ1-1	.	TGTGCCAGCAGCCTACAGGGAGGGGACACTGAAGCTTTCTTT	CASSLQGGDTEAFF
TRBD2	TRBV5-4	TRBJ2-1	.	TGTGCCAGCAGCTTGGGGACTAGCGGGAGCCTCGGTGAGCAGTTCTTC	CASSLGTSGSLGEQFF
TRBD1	TRBV5-4	TRBJ1-2	.	TGTGCCAGCAGTCAAACAGGGGTTAACTATGGCTACACCTTC	CASSQTGVNYGYTF
TRBD1	TRBV6-5	TRBJ1-1	.	TGTGCCAGCGGACAGGGGGCCACTGAAGCTTTCTTT	CASGQGATEAFF
TRBD2	TRBV7-3	TRBJ2-7	once	TGTGCCAGCAGCCCGACGGGGGGAGGCTACGAGCAGTACTTC	CASSPTGGGYEQYF
TRBD1	TRBV14	TRBJ1-2	.	TGTGCCAGCAGCCAAGTTGGGACAGGAAGAGATGGCTACACCTTC	CASSQVGTGRDGYTF
.	TRBV5-1	TRBJ2-3	.	TGCGCCAGCAGCTTGACCGAGGGTCTCACAGATACGCAGTATTTT	CASSLTEGLTDTQYF
.	TRBV10-1	TRBJ2-2	once	TGCGCCAGCAGTCCCACTAGCTCCGGGGAGCTGTTTTTT	CASSPTSSGELFF
.	TRBV6-6	TRBJ1-1	.	TGTGCCAGCAGCGCATACCAAACCGGACTTATTGGGCCTATGAACACTGAAGCTTTCTTT	CASSAYQTGLIGPMNTEAFF
TRBD1	TRBV5-1	TRBJ1-1	.	TGCGCCAGCAGCTTGGAACAGGGGGTGGTTGAAGCTTTCTTT	CASSLEQGVVEAFF
.	TRBV16	TRBJ1-2	few	TGTGCCAGCAGCCAATATAATGGCTACACCTTC	CASSQYNGYTF
.	TRBV21-1	TRBJ1-2	.	TGTGCCAGCAGGGAAAAGGGGGACAGGCAGCGAAGCTATGGCTACACCTTC	CASREKGDRQRSYGYTF
.	TRBV30	TRBJ1-4	.	TGTGCCTGGAGGGGGGCCTCTCCGACAACTAATGAAAAACTGTTTTTT	CAWRGASPTTNEKLFF
.	TRBV4-2	TRBJ2-3	.	TGTGCCAGCAGCCAAGATCCGGGGACAACCTTGAGCACAGATACGCAGTATTTT	CASSQDPGTTLSTDTQYF
.	TRBV19	TRBJ2-7	.	TGTGCCAGTAGTATTAGAGGAGGGGAGCAGTACTTC	CASSIRGGEQYF
.	TRBV15	TRBJ1-6	.	TGTGCCACCAGTGTAGAGGATAATTCACCCCTCCACTTT	CATSVEDNSPLHF
.	TRBV6-5	TRBJ1-5	.	TGTGCCAGCAGTTTTGGGGCTGGCAATCAGCCCCAGCATTTT	CASSFGAGNQPQHF
TRBD1	TRBV5-4	TRBJ2-3	.	TGTGCCAGCAGCTATAGACAGGGGGCCACAGATACGCAGTATTTT	CASSYRQGATDTQYF
TRBD1	TRBV6-1	TRBJ1-2	.	TGTGCCAGCAGTGAAAACATCTTGACAGGGAGCCTTTATGGCTACACCTTC	CASSENILTGSLYGYTF
.	TRBV28	TRBJ1-6	.	TGTGCCAGCAGTCCTGGGGGGGAGTCGTACTCACCCCTCCACTTT	CASSPGGESYSPLHF
.	TRBV6-5	TRBJ1-5	.	TGTGCCAGCAGTTCAAGACAGAATCAGCCCCAGCATTTT	CASSSRQNQPQHF
TRBD1	TRBV7-2	TRBJ2-3	once	TGTGCCAGCAGCTTAGACAGGGGATCAGATACGCAGTATTTT	CASSLDRGSDTQYF
.	TRBV11-2	TRBJ1-1	.	TGTGCCAGCAGCTTGAGCTCTTCGGGACAAGGCGCTGAAGCTTTCTTT	CASSLSSSGQGAEAFF
TRBD1	TRBV27	TRBJ1-4	.	TGTGCCAGCAGACAGGGGATTAGGAGTGAAAAACTGTTTTTT	CASRQGIRSEKLFF
.	TRBV7-2	TRBJ1-1	.	TGTGCCAGCAGCTTGAGGGGGGGACGAGGGAACACTGAAGCTTTCTTT	CASSLRGGRGNTEAFF
.	TRBV5-1	TRBJ1-6	.	TGCGCCAGCAGCTTGGCGGCGAGGGCTAATTCACCCCTCCACTTT	CASSLAARANSPLHF
.	TRBV5-6	TRBJ1-3	.	TGTGCCAGCAGCTTGGTCAGGGCAGGAAACACCATATATTTT	CASSLVRAGNTIYF
.	TRBV5-1	TRBJ1-6	many	TGCGCCAGCAGCTTGGCGGGGGATAATTCACCCCTCCACTTT	CASSLAGDNSPLHF